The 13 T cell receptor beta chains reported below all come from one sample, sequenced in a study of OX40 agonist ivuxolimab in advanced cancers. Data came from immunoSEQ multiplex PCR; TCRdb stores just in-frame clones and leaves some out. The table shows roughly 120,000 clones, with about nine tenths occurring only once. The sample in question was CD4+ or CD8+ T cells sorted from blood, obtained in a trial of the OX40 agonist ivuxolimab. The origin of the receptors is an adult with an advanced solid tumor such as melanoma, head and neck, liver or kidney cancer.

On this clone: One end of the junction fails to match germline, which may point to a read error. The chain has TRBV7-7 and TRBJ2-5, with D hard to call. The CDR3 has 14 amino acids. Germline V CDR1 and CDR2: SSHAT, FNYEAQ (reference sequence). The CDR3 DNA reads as TGTGCTAGCAGCTTAGGTGCAGACCAAGAGACCCAGTACTTC. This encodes CASSLGADQETQYF.

The CDR3 nucleotides read TGCGCCAGCAGCTTGGCGGGGGGATCAGGCACTGAAGCTTTCTTT. This gives the protein CASSLAGGSGTEAFF. The J gene is TRBJ1-1, the V gene TRBV5-1; maybe TRBD1 (5 bases). The CDR3 consists of 15 residues. The germline V gene encodes CDR1 SGHRS and CDR2 YFSETQ. Between the trimmed V and J ends, which lost 0 bases and 4 bases, there was a span of 13 bases.

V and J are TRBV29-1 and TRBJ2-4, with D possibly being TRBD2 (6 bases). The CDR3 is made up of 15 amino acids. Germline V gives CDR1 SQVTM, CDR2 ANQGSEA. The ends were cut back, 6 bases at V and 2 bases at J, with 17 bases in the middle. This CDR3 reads CSVKGREDSKNIQYF. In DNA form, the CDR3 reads TGCAGCGTGAAGGGCAGGGAGGACTCCAAAAACATTCAGTACTTC.

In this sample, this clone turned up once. The CDR3 nucleotides read TGCGCCAGCAGTGAGCCCGGGACGGCTATCAATGAGCAGTACTTC. Translation: CASSEPGTAINEQYF. The J gene is TRBJ2-7, the V gene TRBV10-1; D possibly uses TRBD1 or TRBD2 (5 bases each). Trimming took off 2 bases at V and 7 bases at J, with 18 bases between the two ends. The CDR3 is 15 residues long. The V gene's germline CDR1 is WNHNN and CDR2 SYGVQD (reference sequence).

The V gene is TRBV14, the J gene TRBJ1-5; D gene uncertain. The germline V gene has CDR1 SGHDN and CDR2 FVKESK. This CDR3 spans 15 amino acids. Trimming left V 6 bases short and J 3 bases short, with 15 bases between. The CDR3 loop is CASSYPKIPNQPQHF. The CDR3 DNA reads TGTGCCAGCAGTTACCCGAAGATCCCCAATCAGCCCCAGCATTTT.

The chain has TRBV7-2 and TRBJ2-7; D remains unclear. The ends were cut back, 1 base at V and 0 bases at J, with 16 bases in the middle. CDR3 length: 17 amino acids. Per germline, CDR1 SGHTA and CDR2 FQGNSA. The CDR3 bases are TGTGCCAGCAGCTTAGAGGGCTTGGGGATTAGCTCCTACGAGCAGTACTTC. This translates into CASSLEGLGISSYEQYF.

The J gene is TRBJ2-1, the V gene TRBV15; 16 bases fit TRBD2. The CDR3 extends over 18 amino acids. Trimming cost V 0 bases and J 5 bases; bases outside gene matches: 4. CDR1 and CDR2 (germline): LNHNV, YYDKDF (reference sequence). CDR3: CATSRDKGTSGRDNEQFF. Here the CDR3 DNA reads TGTGCCACCAGCAGAGATAAAGGGACTAGCGGGAGGGACAATGAGCAGTTCTTC.

CDR3 bases: TGTGCCAGCAGATACGGAGCGGGAGGAGCAGATACGCAGTATTTT. As protein: CASRYGAGGADTQYF. The chain uses TRBV2 and TRBJ2-3; TRBD2 aligns across 9 bases. This CDR3 is 15 amino acids long. V was clipped by 6 bases and J by 4 bases; unmatched bases: 8. Germline V gene sequence: CDR1 SNHLY, CDR2 FYNNEI.

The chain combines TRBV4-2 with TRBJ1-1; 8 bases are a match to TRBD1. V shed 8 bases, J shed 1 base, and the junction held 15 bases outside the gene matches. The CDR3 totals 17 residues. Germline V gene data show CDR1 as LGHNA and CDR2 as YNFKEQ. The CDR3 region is CASYPDRATRENTEAFF. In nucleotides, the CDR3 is TGTGCCAGCTACCCGGACAGGGCCACTAGGGAGAACACTGAAGCTTTCTTT.

For the CDR3, the DNA is TGTGCCAGCAGTGGTGCCAAAACTGACACCGGGGAGCTGTTTTTT. Its translation: CASSGAKTDTGELFF. The rearrangement joins TRBV25-1 to TRBJ2-2; no clear D gene. Per the germline V gene, CDR1 is MGHDK and CDR2 is SYGVNS. CDR3 length: 15 residues. V was trimmed by 4 bases and J by 3 bases, leaving 12 bases between them.

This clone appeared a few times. The CDR3 loop is CASTQPGVSYEQYF. DNA of the CDR3: TGTGCCAGCACCCAACCAGGGGTATCCTACGAGCAGTACTTC. The chain has TRBV28 and TRBJ2-7; tentative D call: TRBD1 (6 bases). The germline CDR1 and CDR2 sequences are MDHEN and SYDVKM. V was clipped by 7 bases and J by 1 base, with 14 bases between them. The CDR3 loop spans 14 amino acids.

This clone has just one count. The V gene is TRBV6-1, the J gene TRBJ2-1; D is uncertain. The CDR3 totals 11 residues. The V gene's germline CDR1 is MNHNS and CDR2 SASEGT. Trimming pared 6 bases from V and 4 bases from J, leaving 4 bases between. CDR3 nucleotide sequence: TGTGCCAGCAGCAAATACAATGAGCAGTTCTTC. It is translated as CASSKYNEQFF.

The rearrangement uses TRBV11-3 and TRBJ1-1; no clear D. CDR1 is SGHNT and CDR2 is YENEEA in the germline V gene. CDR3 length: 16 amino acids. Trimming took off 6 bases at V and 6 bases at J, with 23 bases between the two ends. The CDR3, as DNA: TGTGCCAGCAGTCTAGCGGCTGGTGTACCTGCTCCTGAAGCTTTCTTT. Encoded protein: CASSLAAGVPAPEAFF. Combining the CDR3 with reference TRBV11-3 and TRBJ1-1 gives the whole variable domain EAGVVQSPRYKIIEKKQPVAFWCNPISGHNTLYWYLQNLGQGPELLIRYENEEAVDDSQLPKDRFSAERLKGVDSTLKIQPAELGDSAVYLCASSLAAGVPAPEAFFGQGTRLTVV.